This T cell receptor (beta chain) comes out of a study of cytomegalovirus exposure and HLA in healthy donors. The study, taken as a whole, reports: In a later analysis, TCR beta V- and J-gene trimming was associated with a missense DCLRE1C variant. A later analysis reportedly found fewer N-insertions in an Asian-associated ancestry cluster than the roughly 670-donor mean. A previous analysis found most TCR beta V segments productive roughly 90% or roughly 30% of the time.

PCR used 60 Vbeta primers and 13 Jbeta primers. As handled by the study authors: Tens of millions of unique TCR beta chains, some 9.9 million of them shared, were counted by a later analysis. Profiled with immunoSEQ multiplex PCR; TCRdb holds only in-frame clones, not every one. V and J calls and clone size follow that table, whereas D and trimming were derived from the DNA. Of more than 80,000 clones in the sample, around 74% were seen once. V trimming: 4 bases; J trimming: 4 bases; junction bases outside the gene matches: 7. Per the germline V gene, CDR1 is SGHTA and CDR2 is FQGNSA. CDR3 size: 15 residues. As concerns this clone: Its antigen is undetermined.

V gene TRBV7-2 combines with J gene TRBJ1-5, with TRBD1 matching 7 bases. The source material was PBMCs. The receptor was isolated from a woman in her 70s in good health and CMV-seropositive. The CDR3 nucleotides read TGTGCCAGCAGCTCCAGACAGGGCCGGAATCAGCCCCAGCATTTT. Amino acids: CASSSRQGRNQPQHF.